This T cell receptor (beta chain) was observed in a study of T cell repertoires in cytomegalovirus infection. Per the germline V gene, CDR1 is MDHEN and CDR2 is SYDVKM. V was trimmed by 2 bases and J by 0 bases, leaving 8 bases between them. This CDR3 region has 14 residues. This clonotype was observed a handful of times. TCRdb re-analysed the reads in MiXCR, keeping a single row per CDR3 protein. The data show roughly 720,000 distinct CDR3 sequences, under 40% seen once. J is TRBJ2-7 and V is TRBV28; D is unclear. The TCR was taken from a human donor in good health (CMV status not recorded). Some clones in this sample may be carry-over from other donors' samples. The sequenced material came from PBMCs. The CDR3 protein is CASSLRTSSYEQYF. CDR3 bases: TGTGCCAGCAGTTTACGTACAAGCTCCTACGAGCAGTACTTC.